These T cell receptor beta chains were read from a single sample in a study of CD8 T cells in Susac syndrome. TCRdb re-called the immunoSEQ multiplex PCR reads through MiXCR, storing one row per CDR3 protein. The sample contains some 110,000 distinct CDR3 sequences, around 96% of which appear only once. Sequencing used CD4+ T cells from PBMCs. The receptors were gathered from a human donor with Susac syndrome. Both conserved end residues are part of each CDR3. A D gene is named only where the DNA matches it firmly. Not every row has a clone size; where given, it reads once, few, many or a size class.

-	TRBV20-1	-	TRBJ1-2	CSARGRVGLGYTF	TGCAGTGCTAGAGGGAGGGTTGGCTTAGGCTACACCTTC
-	TRBV6-5	-	TRBJ2-4	CATRRSGVAKNIQYF	TGTGCCACAAGGAGGTCGGGGGTAGCCAAAAACATTCAGTACTTC
-	TRBV28	-	TRBJ1-2	CATEFRSRFAYTF	TGTGCCACGGAGTTCCGATCACGTTTTGCCTACACCTTC
-	TRBV20-1	-	TRBJ2-1	CSALPPYNEQFF	TGCAGTGCCCTCCCCCCATACAATGAGCAGTTCTTC
-	TRBV2	-	TRBJ1-1	CASTSRTANTEAFF	TGTGCCAGCACTTCCCGGACAGCGAACACTGAAGCTTTCTTT
-	TRBV20-1	TRBD2	TRBJ2-3	CSASGRSTDTQYF	TGCAGTGCTAGCGGGAGGAGCACAGATACGCAGTATTTT
-	TRBV9	TRBD2	TRBJ2-2	CASSPTPGGTGELFF	TGTGCCAGCAGCCCGACCCCGGGGGGCACCGGGGAGCTGTTTTTT
-	TRBV23-1	-	TRBJ2-4	CASSPNRGLAKNIQYF	TGCGCCAGCAGTCCAAACAGGGGACTAGCCAAAAACATTCAGTACTTC
-	TRBV29-1	TRBD1	TRBJ2-1	CSVQGTGEFF	TGCAGCGTCCAAGGTACAGGGGAGTTCTTC
-	TRBV6-6	-	TRBJ2-5	CASRDMKKTQYF	TGTGCCAGCAGGGATATGAAGAAGACCCAGTACTTC
-	TRBV4-2	-	TRBJ1-2	CASSQDLAYNYGYTF	TGTGCCAGCAGCCAAGATCTGGCATACAACTATGGCTACACCTTC
-	TRBV28	-	TRBJ2-1	CATQGAVNEQFF	TGTGCCACCCAAGGGGCTGTGAATGAGCAGTTCTTC
-	TRBV29-1	TRBD1	TRBJ2-5	CSVVSDRQETQYF	TGCAGCGTTGTTTCGGACAGGCAAGAGACCCAGTACTTC
-	TRBV18	-	TRBJ2-3	CASSPVHTDTQYF	TGTGCCAGCTCACCCGTACACACAGATACGCAGTATTTT
-	TRBV7-3	-	TRBJ2-1	CASSLSGGQQFF	TGTGCCAGCAGCTTATCTGGGGGGCAGCAGTTCTTC
-	TRBV2	-	TRBJ2-5	CASSENLWETQYF	TGTGCCAGCAGTGAAAACCTTTGGGAGACCCAGTACTTC
-	TRBV2	-	TRBJ2-5	CASSRSARPQETQYF	TGTGCCAGCAGCCGTTCCGCCAGGCCCCAAGAGACCCAGTACTTC
-	TRBV7-2	TRBD1	TRBJ1-5	CASSRDSSNQPQHF	TGTGCCAGCAGCCGGGACAGTTCCAATCAGCCCCAGCATTTT
-	TRBV12-3/TRBV12-4	TRBD1	TRBJ1-2	CASSFWRSGQINYGYTF	TGTGCCAGCAGTTTTTGGAGGTCGGGACAGATTAACTATGGCTACACCTTC
-	TRBV29-1	-	TRBJ1-1	CSVELKTGNTEAFF	TGCAGCGTTGAACTAAAGACGGGCAACACTGAAGCTTTCTTT
-	TRBV5-1	TRBD2	TRBJ2-1	CASSFGASGSLNEQFF	TGCGCCAGCAGCTTCGGAGCTAGCGGGAGCCTCAATGAGCAGTTCTTC
-	TRBV24-1	-	TRBJ2-1	CATSDPYNEQFF	TGTGCCACCAGTGATCCGTACAATGAGCAGTTCTTC
-	TRBV11-2	-	TRBJ2-1	CASSPLAGQGNEQFF	TGTGCCAGCAGCCCATTAGCGGGACAGGGCAATGAGCAGTTCTTC
-	TRBV12-3/TRBV12-4	-	TRBJ1-2	CASSLFANYGYTF	TGTGCCAGCAGTTTGTTCGCTAACTATGGCTACACCTTC
-	TRBV9	-	TRBJ1-1	CASNRAVNLNTEAFF	TGTGCCAGCAACAGGGCCGTGAACTTGAACACTGAAGCTTTCTTT
-	TRBV12-3/TRBV12-4	TRBD1	TRBJ2-6	CASSLGRRGPSGANVLTF	TGTGCCAGCAGTTTAGGTCGCAGGGGGCCCTCTGGGGCCAACGTCCTGACTTTC
-	TRBV29-1	-	TRBJ2-7	CSVVSGTDGHEQYF	TGCAGCGTGGTCTCCGGGACGGACGGGCACGAGCAGTACTTC
-	TRBV14	-	TRBJ2-5	CASSPFRDGTQYF	TGTGCCAGCAGCCCCTTTAGGGATGGGACCCAGTACTTC
-	TRBV20-1	-	TRBJ1-2	CSVVQGNYGYTF	TGCAGTGTGGTGCAAGGGAACTATGGCTACACCTTC
-	TRBV15	TRBD1	TRBJ2-1	CATSRVRTGGNEQFF	TGTGCCACCAGCAGAGTCAGGACAGGGGGCAATGAGCAGTTCTTC
-	TRBV6-5	-	TRBJ1-2	CASSYGGQSNYGYTF	TGTGCCAGCAGTTACGGGGGGCAATCTAACTATGGCTACACCTTC
-	TRBV7-9	-	TRBJ2-3	CASSTTSSTDTQYF	TGTGCCAGCAGCACTACCTCTAGCACAGATACGCAGTATTTT
-	TRBV5-1	-	TRBJ2-5	CASSNQGNRETQYF	TGCGCCAGCAGCAATCAGGGGAATCGAGAGACCCAGTACTTC
once	TRBV7-2	-	TRBJ2-7	CASSLEPGASYEQYF	TGTGCCAGCAGCTTAGAGCCGGGCGCCTCCTACGAGCAGTACTTC
-	TRBV3-1	TRBD2	TRBJ2-1	CASSQDRGLAQFF	TGTGCCAGCAGCCAAGATAGGGGACTAGCGCAGTTCTTC
-	TRBV9	TRBD2	TRBJ2-1	CASSADYLAGVANEQFF	TGTGCCAGCAGTGCGGATTATCTAGCGGGAGTGGCGAATGAGCAGTTCTTC
-	TRBV9	TRBD1	TRBJ1-2	CASSVADRGLDGGYTF	TGTGCCAGCAGCGTAGCGGACAGGGGGCTGGATGGTGGCTACACCTTC
-	TRBV18	-	TRBJ2-1	CASSPSREQFF	TGTGCCAGCTCACCCAGTCGTGAGCAGTTCTTC
-	TRBV5-5	TRBD2	TRBJ2-2	CASSFGGGNTGELFF	TGTGCCAGCAGCTTTGGCGGGGGGAACACCGGGGAGCTGTTTTTT
-	TRBV30	TRBD2	TRBJ2-1	CAWGGLAGGKRNEQFF	TGTGCCTGGGGGGGACTAGCGGGAGGTAAACGCAATGAGCAGTTCTTC
-	TRBV6-1	-	TRBJ1-5	CASSTTGSAAQPQHF	TGTGCCAGCAGTACAACAGGAAGCGCGGCTCAGCCCCAGCATTTT